This T cell receptor beta chain appears in the sequencing data of a study of blood T cell repertoires in COVID-19. Study overall: Samples taken during acute and convalescent COVID-19 were collected in the United States, Italy and Spain. From T cells, B-cell-depleted T cells, or PBMCs came the material, which was cDNA or gDNA.

Individuals drawn from approximately 26 US areas were roughly 18 to 100 years old. Germline V gene lookup returns CDR1 SGHRS and CDR2 YFSETQ. This CDR3 spans 15 amino acids. Germline trimming cut 6 bases from V and 0 bases from J; bases unmatched to any gene: 4. Repertoires were generated with immunoSEQ multiplex PCR, while TCRdb's copy carries only in-frame clones and drops some. This sample has 350,000 to 550,000 clones, with nearly 90% found just once. This sequence originates from a woman younger than 35 with acute COVID-19. This chain joins TRBV5-1 and TRBJ2-3; 10 nucleotides agree with TRBD2. The sequenced sample consisted of PBMCs or T cells enriched from blood (not recorded which). CDR3 region: CASIETSGSTDTQYF. The CDR3 DNA reads TGCGCCAGCATTGAGACTAGCGGGAGCACAGATACGCAGTATTTT.